This T cell receptor beta chain was retrieved from a study of T-cell reconstitution after alpha-beta-depleted transplantation in children. Library preparation (for TCRbeta) was performed with unique molecular identifiers. TCRdb reprocessed the PCR reads with MiXCR, giving one entry per CDR3 protein. The sample holds around 800,000 distinct CDR3 sequences, roughly 15% seen once. Points from the study as a whole: Newly generated T cells supplied most T-cell counts and diversity one year post-transplant. Recipient T cells and thymic progenitors that survived gave rise to the high TCRbeta diversity observed at day 60 in some patients. Alpha-beta T cells present about two months after transplant were reported to originate from several hundred expanded graft clones.

The sample holds a few counts of this clonotype. Its antigen is not known. One junction end does not reproduce the germline sequence, and a read error may be involved. The germline V gene has CDR1 SGHRS and CDR2 YFSETQ. This CDR3 comprises 13 residues. This TCR was recovered from a male patient younger than 18 who had a stem cell transplant for acute lymphoblastic leukemia, so the T cells may come from the graft donor. This material consisted of PBMCs, mostly from graft donor cells, taken 360 days after TCRalphabeta/CD19-depleted stem cell transplant. The chain uses TRBV5-1 and TRBJ2-5, with 7 nucleotides matching TRBD2. This CDR3 reads CASSLEGRLAVVF. The CDR3 DNA is TGCGCCAGCAGCTTGGAGGGAAGGCTAGCGGTCGTGTTC.